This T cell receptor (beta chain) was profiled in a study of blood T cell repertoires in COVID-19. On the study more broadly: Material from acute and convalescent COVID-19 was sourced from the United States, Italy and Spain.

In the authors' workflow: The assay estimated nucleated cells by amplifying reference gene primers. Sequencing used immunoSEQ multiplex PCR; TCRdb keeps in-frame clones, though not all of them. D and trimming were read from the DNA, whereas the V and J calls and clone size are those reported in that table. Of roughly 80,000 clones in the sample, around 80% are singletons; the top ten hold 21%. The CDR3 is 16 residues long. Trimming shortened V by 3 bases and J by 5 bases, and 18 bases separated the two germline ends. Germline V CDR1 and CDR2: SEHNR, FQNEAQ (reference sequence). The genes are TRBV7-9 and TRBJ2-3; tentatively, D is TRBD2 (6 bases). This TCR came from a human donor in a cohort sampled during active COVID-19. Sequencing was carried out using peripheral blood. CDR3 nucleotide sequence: TGTGCCAGCAGCTTGAGCCGGGAGCCCCGGGGAGATACGCAGTATTTT. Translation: CASSLSREPRGDTQYF.